Listed below are T cell receptor beta chains from one sample, sequenced in a study of T cell responses to AZD1222 COVID-19 vaccine. Sequencing was performed with immunoSEQ multiplex PCR; in TCRdb, only in-frame clones are kept and a portion is missing. The table shows about 180,000 clones, with about nine tenths occurring only once. Sequenced material: peripheral blood, taken 28 days after the second AZD1222 dose. The receptor set was obtained from an adult who received the AZD1222 COVID-19 vaccine. CDR3s include the opening cysteine and the closing phenylalanine or tryptophan. A D gene is named only where the DNA matches it firmly. Some rows mark clone size as missing; the rest say once, few, many or name a class of expanded clone.

DNA: TGTGCCAGCTCCCGCCTAGCGTGGGAGACCCAGTACTTC; CDR3: CASSRLAWETQYF; size: NA; V: TRBV19; J: TRBJ2-5; D: NA
DNA: TGCGCCAGCAGCTTTGCGAGCCGGGACAGCTCCTACGAGCAGTACTTC; CDR3: CASSFASRDSSYEQYF; size: NA; V: TRBV5-1; J: TRBJ2-7; D: TRBD1
DNA: TGTGCCAGCAGTTCGGGCGGTGAACCGACGGTTTATGAGCAGTTCTTC; CDR3: CASSSGGEPTVYEQFF; size: NA; V: TRBV28; J: TRBJ2-1; D: NA
DNA: TGCGCCAGCAGCCAATTGAGCGGAGAATACCCTACATATGGCTACACCTTC; CDR3: CASSQLSGEYPTYGYTF; size: NA; V: TRBV4-1; J: TRBJ1-2; D: NA
DNA: TGCAGCGTCGCTGGCGGGTCTAACTATGGCTACACCTTC; CDR3: CSVAGGSNYGYTF; size: NA; V: TRBV29-1; J: TRBJ1-2; D: NA
DNA: TGTGCCATCAGTGTTTGGGACAGTCGCGGGACTAGCACAGATACGCAGTATTTT; CDR3: CAISVWDSRGTSTDTQYF; size: NA; V: TRBV10-3; J: TRBJ2-3; D: NA
DNA: TGTGCCAGCAGTGAATGGGACGGACCCTACGAGCAGTACTTC; CDR3: CASSEWDGPYEQYF; size: NA; V: TRBV25-1; J: TRBJ2-7; D: NA
DNA: TGTGCCAGTACCCCGGGACAGGGAGCCTACGAGCAGTACTTC; CDR3: CASTPGQGAYEQYF; size: NA; V: TRBV19; J: TRBJ2-7; D: TRBD1
DNA: TGTGCCAGCTCAAAGGGGGATAAGGCCACTGAAGCTTTCTTT; CDR3: CASSKGDKATEAFF; size: once; V: TRBV18; J: TRBJ1-1; D: NA
DNA: TGTGCCAGCAGCCCACGGGGGGAGAGCACTGAAGCTTTCTTT; CDR3: CASSPRGESTEAFF; size: NA; V: TRBV11-3; J: TRBJ1-1; D: NA
DNA: TGTGCCAGCAGTTCATCGGCTAATGAAAAACTGTTTTTT; CDR3: CASSSSANEKLFF; size: once; V: TRBV12-3/TRBV12-4; J: TRBJ1-4; D: NA
DNA: TGTGCCAGCAGCATTGGGACAGGGACCTACGAGCAGTACTTC; CDR3: CASSIGTGTYEQYF; size: NA; V: TRBV5-6; J: TRBJ2-7; D: TRBD1
DNA: TGTGCCAGCAGTGAGGGTCCAATCAATGAGCAGTTCTTC; CDR3: CASSEGPINEQFF; size: NA; V: TRBV2; J: TRBJ2-1; D: NA
DNA: TGTGCCATCAGCGCATTGGGGGGGAAGGCTCGCTCCTACGAGCAGTACTTC; CDR3: CAISALGGKARSYEQYF; size: NA; V: TRBV10-3; J: TRBJ2-7; D: TRBD2
DNA: TGTGCCAGCACCCGGGGGTTCCAGTACAATGAGCAGTTCTTC; CDR3: CASTRGFQYNEQFF; size: NA; V: TRBV6-5; J: TRBJ2-1; D: NA
DNA: TGTGCCAGCAGCCGAGAAGGTTTACCCCTCCACTTT; CDR3: CASSREGLPLHF; size: NA; V: TRBV3-1/TRBV3-2; J: TRBJ1-6; D: NA
DNA: TGTGCCAGCAGCTTATTTCCGGGGGGCCTTTACGAGCAGTACTTC; CDR3: CASSLFPGGLYEQYF; size: NA; V: TRBV7-9; J: TRBJ2-7; D: NA
DNA: TGTGCCAGCAGCTTAGCGTTCCTCGGACGGAATACTAGGGGTTTGGAGCAGTACTTC; CDR3: CASSLAFLGRNTRGLEQYF; size: NA; V: TRBV7-8; J: TRBJ2-7; D: NA
DNA: TGTGCCAGCAGCTTAGGGCGGGAGGTCGGGGAGCTGTTTTTT; CDR3: CASSLGREVGELFF; size: NA; V: TRBV7-2; J: TRBJ2-2; D: TRBD2
DNA: TGTGCCAGCAGCCCAACCCTGGGCGGATATTCCTACGAGCAGTACTTC; CDR3: CASSPTLGGYSYEQYF; size: NA; V: TRBV11-2; J: TRBJ2-7; D: NA
DNA: TGTGCCATCATCCCTCAGGGGGCCCACGAGCAGTACTTC; CDR3: CAIIPQGAHEQYF; size: NA; V: TRBV12-3/TRBV12-4; J: TRBJ2-7; D: TRBD1
DNA: TGTGCCAGCAGTGTAGCCTGGAGCTCTGGAAACACCATATATTTT; CDR3: CASSVAWSSGNTIYF; size: NA; V: TRBV6-1; J: TRBJ1-3; D: NA
DNA: TGTGCCATCAGCGGTGAGGAAGGGGCTGAAGCTTTCTTT; CDR3: CAISGEEGAEAFF; size: few; V: TRBV10-3; J: TRBJ1-1; D: NA
DNA: TGTGCCAGCAGCCCGCAGACTAGTAGCTCCGAGCAGTACTTC; CDR3: CASSPQTSSSEQYF; size: NA; V: TRBV9; J: TRBJ2-7; D: NA
DNA: TGTGCCAGCAGCGAGACTATAAACTATGGCTACACCTTC; CDR3: CASSETINYGYTF; size: NA; V: TRBV11-2; J: TRBJ1-2; D: NA
DNA: TGCGCCAGCAGCTTGGAGCTAGCGGGAGGGACCAGGGGCAATGAGCAGTTCTTC; CDR3: CASSLELAGGTRGNEQFF; size: NA; V: TRBV5-1; J: TRBJ2-1; D: TRBD2
DNA: TGTGCCAGCTCACCAAAATTTTCAACTAGCGTCGAGCAGTACTTC; CDR3: CASSPKFSTSVEQYF; size: NA; V: TRBV18; J: TRBJ2-7; D: TRBD2